This TCR beta chain was identified during a study of control samples from healthy donors and cancer patients. Method: immunoSEQ multiplex PCR; TCRdb's copy keeps in-frame clones and lacks some. The data show about 140,000 clones, about 90% seen once. This clonotype was obtained from a young man in good health. What was sequenced was blood.

The CDR3 protein is CSVEVGGNSYEQYF. The CDR3 region has the DNA TGCAGCGTTGAAGTGGGCGGGAACTCCTACGAGCAGTACTTC. The chain joins TRBV29-1 to TRBJ2-7, with a weak D call TRBD2 (6 bases). The CDR3 has 14 residues. In germline, CDR1 is SQVTM, CDR2 ANQGSEA. The germline V and J ends were trimmed by 1 base and 0 bases, with 10 bases remaining between them.